This passage covers 7 T cell receptor beta chains from one sample sequenced in a study of T cells in women clearing cervical HPV infection. TCRdb keeps only in-frame clones here, not all; method: immunoSEQ multiplex PCR. The listing contains about 46,000 clones. The specimen was blood buffy coat. The receptors were sampled from a woman aged 18 to 75 with a cervical HPV16 infection that either progressed to CIN3+ or cleared (not recorded which).

For this clone: The read is 3 residues too short to cover the CDR3 end, so that end is filled in from the germline J gene. The V and J genes are TRBV2 and TRBJ2-2; 8 bases line up with TRBD2. Germline trimming cut 6 bases from V and 2 bases from J; bases unmatched to any gene: 2. This CDR3 spans 14 amino acids. Germline CDR1 is SNHLY and CDR2 is FYNNEI. The sequenced CDR3 bases are TGTGCCAGCAGGGGACTAGTAAACACCGGGGAG. Its translation is CASRGLVNTGE. The whole CDR3 is CASRGLVNTGELFF. The full variable domain, its missing parts supplied by reference TRBV2 and TRBJ2-2, is EPEVTQTPSHQVTQMGQEVILRCVPISNHLYFYWYRQILGQKVEFLVSFYNNEISEKSEIFDDQFSVERPDGSNFTLKIRSTKLEDSAMYFCASRGLVNTGELFFGEGSRLTVL.

Of note for this clone: The sequence runs out 3 residues before the end of the CDR3; the remainder is reconstructed from the germline J gene. The chain couples TRBV7-6 to TRBJ2-1, with a possible D match to TRBD1 (5 bases). The CDR3 covers 16 residues. Germline V gene data show CDR1 as SGHVS and CDR2 as FNYEAQ. V was shortened by 1 base and J by 2 bases, with 12 bases between the two germline ends. The sequenced part of the CDR3 DNA is TGTGCCAGCAGCTTAGATTCAGGGTCCCCCTACAATGAG. This sequence encodes CASSLDSGSPYNE. The whole CDR3 is CASSLDSGSPYNEQFF.

A word on this clone: The CDR3 end falls 3 residues outside the read, so it is completed with the germline J gene. This sequence joins TRBV10-1 and TRBJ2-5, with D possibly being TRBD2 (6 bases). The CDR3 length is 17 residues. Trimming shortened V by 1 base and J by 4 bases, and 19 bases separated the two germline ends. Germline V lookup: CDR1 WNHNN, CDR2 SYGVQD (reference sequence). CDR3 bases read: TGCGCCAGCAGTGAGTTTTTAGTCCAGCGGGTTAGAGAGACC. Translating gives CASSEFLVQRVRET. The CDR3, in full, reads CASSEFLVQRVRETQYF.

About this clone: With the read ending 3 residues before the CDR3 end, the germline J gene is used to fill in that end. The chain recombines TRBV7-9 with TRBJ2-7; D is ambiguous. CDR3 size: 15 residues. Germline CDR1 reads SEHNR; CDR2 reads FQNEAQ (reference sequence). Trimming removed 3 bases from V and 3 bases from J, with 15 bases in between. The CDR3 loop reads CASSFGRPGNYEQYF. CDR3 bases read: TGTGCCAGCAGCTTCGGTCGACCAGGAAACTACGAG.

With respect to this clone: The read stops 3 residues short of the end of the CDR3; the missing end is completed from the germline J gene. This chain links TRBV18 with TRBJ2-3, with D tentatively TRBD1 (5 bases). The V end lost 7 bases, the J end lost 6 bases, and 17 bases lay between the germline ends. The CDR3 loop spans 14 amino acids. The V gene's germline CDR1 is KGHSH and CDR2 LQKENI. The part of the CDR3 DNA that was read is TGTGCCAGCTGCCGACAGCCTCCTTTGGATACG. It specifies CASCRQPPLDT. The whole CDR3 protein reads CASCRQPPLDTQYF.

Concerning this clone itself: The observed sequence ends 3 residues before the CDR3 terminus, with the missing tail filled in from the germline J gene. The chain has TRBV7-9 and TRBJ2-4; the D gene is possibly TRBD2 (5 bases). Germline V CDR1 and CDR2: SEHNR, FQNEAQ (reference sequence). The CDR3 extends over 15 amino acids. CDR3: CASSLVGLSNYGQYF. Incomplete CDR3 DNA: TGTGCCAGCAGCTTAGTTGGACTCTCGAACTATGGT. The whole variable domain, remainder taken from reference TRBV7-9 and TRBJ2-4, is DTGVSQNPRHKITKRGQNVTFRCDPISEHNRLYWYRQTLGQGPEFLTYFQNEAQLEKSRLLSDRFSAERPKGSFSTLEIQRTEQGDSAMYLCASSLVGLSNYGQYFGAGTRLSVL.

As regards this clone: The read ends 3 residues shy of where the CDR3 ends; the end is completed using the germline J gene. The chain joins TRBV29-1 to TRBJ2-5; 14 bases match TRBD2. CDR1 is SQVTM, CDR2 ANQGSEA, per germline. J lost 3 bases, V lost 5 bases, and 11 bases had no gene match. This CDR3 spans 17 amino acids. The covered CDR3 bases are TGCAGCGTTAAGGGACTAGCGGGAGAGAGAGTTAAAGAGACC. Translated: CSVKGLAGERVKET. The complete CDR3 protein is CSVKGLAGERVKETQYF.